This TCR beta chain was obtained from a study of blood T cell repertoires in COVID-19. Authors' data handling: Nucleated cell counts were estimated from reference gene primer amplification. The protocol was immunoSEQ multiplex PCR, while the TCRdb copy is restricted to in-frame clones and leaves out a portion. Clone size and V and J calls were adopted from that table, with D and trimming inferred from the DNA. This sample carries about 150,000 clones, roughly 85% of them seen once, and the ten largest clones take around 20%. Per germline, CDR1 MDHEN and CDR2 SYDVKM. V shed 7 bases and J 6 bases; nucleotides not matched to a gene: 13. This CDR3 spans 16 amino acids.

The sample comprised PBMCs or T cells enriched from blood (not recorded which). This TCR came from a woman aged 70 to 79 in a cohort exposed to, infected with or recovered from COVID-19 (not recorded which). The gene calls are TRBV28 and TRBJ1-5, with 9 bases identical to TRBD1. The CDR3 DNA reads TGTGCCAGCACCCCGACAGGGGGAAAAGGTTTTCAGCCCCAGCATTTT. This codes for CASTPTGGKGFQPQHF.